The sequence of this TCR beta chain was determined in a study of regulatory T cells after allogeneic stem cell transplantation (dated by TCRdb to the late 2010s). Regarding the research as a whole: Patients were stratified according to whether acute graft-versus-host disease had developed within 100 days after stem cell transplantation. Fluorescence-activated cell sorting was used to isolate CD4+CD25+CD127- regulatory T cells from patient PBMCs. Conventional CD4+ T cells defined as CD4+CD25+/-CD127+ were also sorted and TCR-sequenced for comparison in the study. The study compared the TCR repertoire of regulatory T cells after allogeneic stem cell transplantation in patients who had acute graft-versus-host disease versus patients who did not.

Findings and caveats that apply to the study as a whole: No regulatory T-cell clones were found in all patients, and the number of sorted cells showed no significant correlation with the inverse Simpson index. Compared with patients who had graft-versus-host disease, patients without the disease had a regulatory T-cell TCR repertoire that was more focused and less diverse. No significant difference in conventional CD4+ T-cell repertoire diversity was found between patients with and without graft-versus-host disease. Because the patient sample size was small, the findings needed validation in a larger cohort. A significantly larger repertoire share was occupied by the top 10 regulatory T-cell clones in non-GvHD patients, which suggested expansion of presumably allo-specific protective clones.

In the germline V gene (reference sequence), CDR1 corresponds to SGHNT and CDR2 to YYREEE. There are 15 amino acids in the CDR3, from cysteine to phenylalanine inclusive. Kept here is only the CDR3 DNA, which spans 45 bases and is read in frame from base 1. The time point label of this sample denotes: 30 days after allogeneic hematopoietic stem cell transplantation. At 30 days after allogeneic hematopoietic stem cell transplantation, peripheral blood mononuclear cells were collected from the patients. Of note for this clonotype: This receptor's antigen is unknown. Mismatch with germline at one junction end may stem from a read error.

Sequencing took place on an Illumina MiSeq. The SMARTer RACE cDNA Amplification kit was used to reverse transcribe the RNA, and the TCR beta CDR3 region was then amplified. RNA from sorted cells was extracted with the RNeasy Mini Kit. Illumina paired-end sequencing was used to sequence the TCR beta amplicons. Concerning the study's data processing: MiXCR, VDJtools and the tcR R package were used for TCR repertoire analysis. The inverse Simpson index was used to measure diversity, and clones were grouped as rare, small, medium or expanded based on each clone's proportion of the repertoire. TCRdb redid the processing of the public reads, applying fastp at Q25 and MiXCR, and retained in-frame beta chains. Every CDR3 protein is listed once, alongside the most common genes and DNA of its rows. The V and J calls were determined by TCRdb, not by the authors. The table for this sample lists roughly 4,700 distinct CDR3 sequences; about 96% of them were counted only once. Jointly, the top ten make up about 37% of the sample.

The receptor comes from a human patient who had an allogeneic stem cell transplant, so the T cells may come from the graft donor. Recombination connected TRBV5-4 to TRBJ2-5; the D gene remains uncertain. Sequences were derived from sorted CD4+ T cells from blood (whether regulatory or conventional is not recorded), sampled 30 days after allogeneic stem cell transplant. The nucleotide sequence is given as TGTGCCAGCAGCCTAAGTGGACCGGGTAAAGAGACGCAGTACTTC. Translated, this is CASSLSGPGKETQYF.